The present T cell receptor beta chain was sequenced within a study of cytomegalovirus exposure and HLA in healthy donors. Comments on this clone: What it binds is not known.

The PCR employed 60 Vbeta primers together with 13 Jbeta primers. Produced via immunoSEQ multiplex PCR; TCRdb's table is partial and in-frame only. The data hold about 150,000 clones, with 70% to 90% observed a single time. The donors were healthy bone marrow donors. Study-level results: Associated with cytomegalovirus, according to the listing, were 150 to 200 TCR beta chains. Most of the CMV-associated TCR beta chains (in a later analysis) appeared to be HLA-restricted. Later examination showed HLA-associated TCR beta chains had greater clonal expansion than equally common others.

This clonotype was sampled from a woman aged 40 to 55 in good health and CMV-seropositive. Sequenced material: PBMCs.

The CDR3 DNA reads TGTGCCAGCAGCCAGTTCATGAACACTGAAGCTTTCTTT. Protein: CASSQFMNTEAFF. This chain connects TRBV14 to TRBJ1-1; D uncertain. The length of the CDR3 is 13 residues. CDR1 is SGHDN, CDR2 FVKESK, per germline. Trimming took off 3 bases at V and 0 bases at J, with 5 bases between the two ends.